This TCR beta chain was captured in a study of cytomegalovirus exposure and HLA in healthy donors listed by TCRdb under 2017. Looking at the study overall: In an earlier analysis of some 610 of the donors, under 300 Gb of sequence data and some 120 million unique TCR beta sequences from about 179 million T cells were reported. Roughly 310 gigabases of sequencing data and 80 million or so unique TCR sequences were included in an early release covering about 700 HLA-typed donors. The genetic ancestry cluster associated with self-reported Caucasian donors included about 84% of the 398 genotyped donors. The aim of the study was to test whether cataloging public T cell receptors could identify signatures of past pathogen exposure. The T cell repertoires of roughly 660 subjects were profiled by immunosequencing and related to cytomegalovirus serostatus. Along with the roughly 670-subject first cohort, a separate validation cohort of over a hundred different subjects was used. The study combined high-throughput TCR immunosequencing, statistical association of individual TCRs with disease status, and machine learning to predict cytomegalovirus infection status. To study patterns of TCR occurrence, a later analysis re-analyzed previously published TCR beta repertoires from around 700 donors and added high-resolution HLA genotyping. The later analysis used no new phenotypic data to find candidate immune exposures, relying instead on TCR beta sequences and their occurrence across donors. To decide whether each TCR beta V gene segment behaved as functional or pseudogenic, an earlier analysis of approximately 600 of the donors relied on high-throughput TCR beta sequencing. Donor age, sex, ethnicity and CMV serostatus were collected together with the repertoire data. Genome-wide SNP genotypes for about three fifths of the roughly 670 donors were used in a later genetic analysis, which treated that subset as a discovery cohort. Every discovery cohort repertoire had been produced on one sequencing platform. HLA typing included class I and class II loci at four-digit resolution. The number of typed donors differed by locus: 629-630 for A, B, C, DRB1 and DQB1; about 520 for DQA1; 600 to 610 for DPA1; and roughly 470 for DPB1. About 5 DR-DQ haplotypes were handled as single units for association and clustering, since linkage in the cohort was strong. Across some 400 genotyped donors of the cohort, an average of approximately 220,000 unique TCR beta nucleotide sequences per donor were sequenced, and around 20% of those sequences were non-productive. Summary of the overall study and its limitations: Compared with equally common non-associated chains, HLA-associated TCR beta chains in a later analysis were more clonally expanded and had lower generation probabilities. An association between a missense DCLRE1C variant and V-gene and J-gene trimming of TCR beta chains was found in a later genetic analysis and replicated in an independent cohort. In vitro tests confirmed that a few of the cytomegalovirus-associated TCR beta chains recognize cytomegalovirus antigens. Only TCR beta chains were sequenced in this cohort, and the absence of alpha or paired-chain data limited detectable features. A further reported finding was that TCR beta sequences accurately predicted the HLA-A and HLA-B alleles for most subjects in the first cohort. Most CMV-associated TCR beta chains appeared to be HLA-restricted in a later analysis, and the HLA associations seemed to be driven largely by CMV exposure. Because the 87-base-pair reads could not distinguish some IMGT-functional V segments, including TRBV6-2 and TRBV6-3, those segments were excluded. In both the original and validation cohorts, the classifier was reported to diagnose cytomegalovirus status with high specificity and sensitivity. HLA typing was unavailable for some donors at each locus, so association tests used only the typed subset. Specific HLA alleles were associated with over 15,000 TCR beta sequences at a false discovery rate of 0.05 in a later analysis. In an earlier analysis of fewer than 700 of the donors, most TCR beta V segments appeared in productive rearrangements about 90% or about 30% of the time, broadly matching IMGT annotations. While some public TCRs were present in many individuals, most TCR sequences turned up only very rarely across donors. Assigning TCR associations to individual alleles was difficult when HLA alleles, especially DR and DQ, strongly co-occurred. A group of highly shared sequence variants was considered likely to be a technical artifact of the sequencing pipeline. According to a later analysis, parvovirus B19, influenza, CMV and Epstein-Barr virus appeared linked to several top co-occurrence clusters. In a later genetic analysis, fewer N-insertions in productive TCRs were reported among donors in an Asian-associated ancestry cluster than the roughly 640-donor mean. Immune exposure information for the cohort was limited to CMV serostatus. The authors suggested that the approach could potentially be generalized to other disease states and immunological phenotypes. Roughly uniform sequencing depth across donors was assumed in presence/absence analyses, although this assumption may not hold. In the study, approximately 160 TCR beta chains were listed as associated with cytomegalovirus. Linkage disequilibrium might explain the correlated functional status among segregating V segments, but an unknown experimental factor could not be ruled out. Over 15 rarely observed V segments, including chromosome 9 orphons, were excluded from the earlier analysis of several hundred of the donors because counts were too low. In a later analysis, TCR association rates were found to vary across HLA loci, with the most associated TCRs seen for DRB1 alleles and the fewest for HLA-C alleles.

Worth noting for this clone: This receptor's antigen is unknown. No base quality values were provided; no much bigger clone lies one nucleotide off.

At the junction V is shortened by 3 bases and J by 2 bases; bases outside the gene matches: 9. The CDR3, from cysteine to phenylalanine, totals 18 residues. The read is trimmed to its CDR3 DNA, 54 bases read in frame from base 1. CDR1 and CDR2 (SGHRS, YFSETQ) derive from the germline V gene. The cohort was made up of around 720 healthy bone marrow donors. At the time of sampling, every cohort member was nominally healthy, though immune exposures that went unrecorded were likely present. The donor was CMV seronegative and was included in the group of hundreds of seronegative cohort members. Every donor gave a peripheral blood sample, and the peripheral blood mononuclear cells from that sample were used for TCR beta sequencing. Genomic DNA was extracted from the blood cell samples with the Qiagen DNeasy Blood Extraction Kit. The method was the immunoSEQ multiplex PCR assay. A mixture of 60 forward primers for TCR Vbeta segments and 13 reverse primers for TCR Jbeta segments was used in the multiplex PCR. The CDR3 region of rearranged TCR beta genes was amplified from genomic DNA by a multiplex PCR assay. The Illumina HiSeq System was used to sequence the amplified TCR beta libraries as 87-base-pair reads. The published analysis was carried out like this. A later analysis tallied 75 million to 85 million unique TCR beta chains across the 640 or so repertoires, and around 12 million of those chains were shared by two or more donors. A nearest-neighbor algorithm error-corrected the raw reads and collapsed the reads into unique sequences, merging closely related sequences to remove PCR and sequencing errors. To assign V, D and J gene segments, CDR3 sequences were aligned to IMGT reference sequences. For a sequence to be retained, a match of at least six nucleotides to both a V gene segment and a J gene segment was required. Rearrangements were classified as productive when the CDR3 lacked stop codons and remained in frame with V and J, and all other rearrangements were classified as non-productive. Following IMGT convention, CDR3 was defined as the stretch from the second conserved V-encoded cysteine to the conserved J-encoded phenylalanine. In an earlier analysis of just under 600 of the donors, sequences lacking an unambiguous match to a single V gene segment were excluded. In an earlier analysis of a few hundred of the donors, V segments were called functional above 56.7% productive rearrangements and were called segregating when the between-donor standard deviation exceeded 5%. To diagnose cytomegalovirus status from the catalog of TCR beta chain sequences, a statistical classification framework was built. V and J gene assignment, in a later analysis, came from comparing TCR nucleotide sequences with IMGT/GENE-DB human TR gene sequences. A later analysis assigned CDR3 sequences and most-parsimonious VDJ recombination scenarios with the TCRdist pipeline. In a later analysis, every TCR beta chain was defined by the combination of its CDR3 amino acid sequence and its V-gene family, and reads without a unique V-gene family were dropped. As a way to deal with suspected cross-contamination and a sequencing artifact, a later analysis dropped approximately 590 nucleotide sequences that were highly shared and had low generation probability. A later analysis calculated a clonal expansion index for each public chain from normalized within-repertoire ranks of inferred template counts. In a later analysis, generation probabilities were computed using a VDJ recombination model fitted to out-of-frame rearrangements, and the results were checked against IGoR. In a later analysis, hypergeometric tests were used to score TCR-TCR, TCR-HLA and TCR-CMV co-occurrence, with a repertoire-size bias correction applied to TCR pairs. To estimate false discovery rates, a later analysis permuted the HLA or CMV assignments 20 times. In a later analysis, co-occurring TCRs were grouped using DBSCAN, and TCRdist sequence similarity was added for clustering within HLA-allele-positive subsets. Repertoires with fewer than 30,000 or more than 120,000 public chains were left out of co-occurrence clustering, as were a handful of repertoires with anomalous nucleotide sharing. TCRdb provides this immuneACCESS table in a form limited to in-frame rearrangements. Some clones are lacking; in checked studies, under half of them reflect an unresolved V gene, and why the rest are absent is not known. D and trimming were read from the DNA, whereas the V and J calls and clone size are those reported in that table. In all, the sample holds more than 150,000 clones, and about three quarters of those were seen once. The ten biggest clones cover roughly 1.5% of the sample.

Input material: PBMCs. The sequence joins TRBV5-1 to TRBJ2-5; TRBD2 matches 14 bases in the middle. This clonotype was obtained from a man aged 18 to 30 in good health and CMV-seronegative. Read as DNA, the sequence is TGCGCCAGCAGCTACTCCGGGACTAGCGGGGGACCTCAAGAGACCCAGTACTTC. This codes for CASSYSGTSGGPQETQYF.